The rows below give T cell receptor beta chains drawn from one sample of a study of blood T cells in healthy people across ages. TCRdb redid the calling of the 5' RACE reads with MiXCR, one entry per CDR3 protein. Found here are 1.5 million to 2 million distinct CDR3 sequences, 28% of them singletons; the top ten hold 7.7%. Sequenced material: blood. The receptors derive from a woman aged 30 to 39 in good health. CDR3s leave out the opening cysteine and the closing phenylalanine or tryptophan.

TRBV7-6 | ASSRRSGGAAEQF
TRBV20-1 | SAPASGATDMQY
TRBV28 | ASSRDMVCGYT
TRBV9 | ASSVSPGKNTEAF
TRBV30 | AWSADTYEQY
TRBV29-1 | SVEEAGRGKSYGYT
TRBV4-3 | ASSQGLAGRYEQY
TRBV4-3 | ASSQEGPNEQF
TRBV7-2 | ASSSGLAISLTYEQY
TRBV6-4 | ASSERPTNTEAF
TRBV3-1 | ASSPGRPLRDTEAF
TRBV4-2 | ASSQDRQVHQPQH
TRBV10-1 | ASSGVGSKNIQY
TRBV6-4 | ASSVGGSYNGQF
TRBV3-1 | ASSQGGVRNNEQF
TRBV28 | ASTGTGTSSYNEQF